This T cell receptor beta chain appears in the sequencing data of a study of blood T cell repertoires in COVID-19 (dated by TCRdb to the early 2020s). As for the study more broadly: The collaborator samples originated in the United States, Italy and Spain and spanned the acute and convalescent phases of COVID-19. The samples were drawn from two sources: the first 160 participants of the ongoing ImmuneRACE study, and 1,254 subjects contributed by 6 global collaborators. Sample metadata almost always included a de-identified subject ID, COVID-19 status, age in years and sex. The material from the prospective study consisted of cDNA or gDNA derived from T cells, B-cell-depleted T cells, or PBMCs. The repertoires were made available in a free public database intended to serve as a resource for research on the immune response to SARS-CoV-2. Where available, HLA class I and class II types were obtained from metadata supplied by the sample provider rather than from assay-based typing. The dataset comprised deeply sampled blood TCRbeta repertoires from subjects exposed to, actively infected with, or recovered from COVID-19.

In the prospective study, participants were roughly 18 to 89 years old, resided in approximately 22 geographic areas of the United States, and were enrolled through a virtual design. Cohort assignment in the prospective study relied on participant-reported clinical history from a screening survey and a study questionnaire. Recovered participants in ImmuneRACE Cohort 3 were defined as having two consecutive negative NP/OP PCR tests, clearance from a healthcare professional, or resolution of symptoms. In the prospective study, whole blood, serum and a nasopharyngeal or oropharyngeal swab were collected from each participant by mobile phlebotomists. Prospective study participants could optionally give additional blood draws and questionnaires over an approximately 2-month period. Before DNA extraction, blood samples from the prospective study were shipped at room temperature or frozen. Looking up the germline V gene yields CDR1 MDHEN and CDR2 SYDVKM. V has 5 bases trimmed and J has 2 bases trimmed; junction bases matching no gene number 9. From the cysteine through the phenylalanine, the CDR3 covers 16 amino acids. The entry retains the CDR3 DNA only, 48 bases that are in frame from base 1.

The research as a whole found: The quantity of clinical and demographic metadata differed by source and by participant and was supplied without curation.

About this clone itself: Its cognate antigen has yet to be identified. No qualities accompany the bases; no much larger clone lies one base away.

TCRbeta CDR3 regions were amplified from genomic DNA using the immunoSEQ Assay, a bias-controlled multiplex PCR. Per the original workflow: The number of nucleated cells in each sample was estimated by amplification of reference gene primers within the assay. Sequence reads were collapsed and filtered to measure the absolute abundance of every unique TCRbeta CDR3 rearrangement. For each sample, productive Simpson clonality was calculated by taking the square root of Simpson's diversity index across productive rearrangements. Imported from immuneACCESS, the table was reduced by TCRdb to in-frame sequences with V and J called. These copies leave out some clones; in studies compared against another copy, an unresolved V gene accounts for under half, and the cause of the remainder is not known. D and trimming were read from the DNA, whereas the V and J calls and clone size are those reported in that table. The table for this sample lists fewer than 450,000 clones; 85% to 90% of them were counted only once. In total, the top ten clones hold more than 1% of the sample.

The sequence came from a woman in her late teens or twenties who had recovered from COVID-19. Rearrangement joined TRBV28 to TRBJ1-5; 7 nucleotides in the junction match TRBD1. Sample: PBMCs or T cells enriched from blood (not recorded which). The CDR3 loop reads CASSRKTGKGNQPQHF. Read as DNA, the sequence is TGTGCCAGCAGTCGGAAGACAGGGAAGGGCAATCAGCCCCAGCATTTT.